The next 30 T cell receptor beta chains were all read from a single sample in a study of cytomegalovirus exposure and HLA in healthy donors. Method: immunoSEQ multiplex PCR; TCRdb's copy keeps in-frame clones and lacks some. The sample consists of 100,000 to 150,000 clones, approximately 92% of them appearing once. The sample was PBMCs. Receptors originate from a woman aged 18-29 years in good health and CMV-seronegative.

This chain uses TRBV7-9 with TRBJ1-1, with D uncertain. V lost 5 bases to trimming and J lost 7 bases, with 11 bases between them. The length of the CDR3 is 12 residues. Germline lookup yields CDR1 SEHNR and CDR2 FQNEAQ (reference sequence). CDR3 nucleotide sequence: TGTGCCAGCAGCCCCCTGGGCCGTGAAGCTTTCTTT. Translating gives CASSPLGREAFF.

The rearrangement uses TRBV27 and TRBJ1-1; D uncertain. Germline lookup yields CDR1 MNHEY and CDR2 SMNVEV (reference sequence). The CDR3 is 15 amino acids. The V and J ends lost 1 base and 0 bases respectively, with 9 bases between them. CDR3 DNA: TGTGCCAGCAGTTTATTGGGCAGATTGAACACTGAAGCTTTCTTT. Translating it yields CASSLLGRLNTEAFF.

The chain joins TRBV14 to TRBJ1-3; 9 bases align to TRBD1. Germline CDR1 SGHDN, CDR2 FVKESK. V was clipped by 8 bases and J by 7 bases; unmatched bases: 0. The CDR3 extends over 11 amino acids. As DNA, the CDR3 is TGTGCCAGCGGGACAGGGAACACCATATATTTT. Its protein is CASGTGNTIYF. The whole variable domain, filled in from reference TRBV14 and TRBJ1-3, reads EAGVTQFPSHSVIEKGQTVTLRCDPISGHDNLYWYRRVMGKEIKFLLHFVKESKQDESGMPNNRFLAERTGGTYSTLKVQPAELEDSGVYFCASGTGNTIYFGEGSWLTVV.

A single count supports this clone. CDR3 in DNA: TGTGCCAGTGGGACGGGGGAAAACACTGAAGCTTTCTTT. It yields the protein CASGTGENTEAFF. The chain links TRBV19 to TRBJ1-1; maybe TRBD1 (5 bases). V dropped 8 bases and J dropped 2 bases, with 12 bases sitting between them. CDR3 length equals 13 residues. Germline CDR1 reads LNHDA; CDR2 reads SQIVND (reference sequence).

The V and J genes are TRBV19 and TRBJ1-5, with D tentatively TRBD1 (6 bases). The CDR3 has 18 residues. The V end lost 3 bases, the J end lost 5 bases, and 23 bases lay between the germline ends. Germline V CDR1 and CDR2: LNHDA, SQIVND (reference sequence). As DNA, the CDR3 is TGTGCCAGTAGTATCGTTTTCCTTTGGACAGAATTCTATCAGCCCCAGCATTTT. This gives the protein CASSIVFLWTEFYQPQHF.

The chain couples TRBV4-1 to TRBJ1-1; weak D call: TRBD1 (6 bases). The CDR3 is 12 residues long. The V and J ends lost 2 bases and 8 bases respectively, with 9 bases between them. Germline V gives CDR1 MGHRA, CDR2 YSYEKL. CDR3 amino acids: CASSQPGTEAFF. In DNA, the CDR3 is TGCGCCAGCAGCCAACCCGGGACAGAAGCTTTCTTT.

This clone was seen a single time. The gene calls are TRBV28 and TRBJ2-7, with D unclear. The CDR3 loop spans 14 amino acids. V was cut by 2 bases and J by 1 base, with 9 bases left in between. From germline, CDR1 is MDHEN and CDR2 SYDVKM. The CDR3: CASSLMRNSYEQYF. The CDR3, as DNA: TGTGCCAGCAGTTTAATGCGGAATTCCTACGAGCAGTACTTC.

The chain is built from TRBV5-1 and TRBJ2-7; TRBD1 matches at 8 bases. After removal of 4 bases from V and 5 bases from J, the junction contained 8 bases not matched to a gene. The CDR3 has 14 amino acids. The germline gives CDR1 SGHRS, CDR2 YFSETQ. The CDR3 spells CASSPDRADDEQYF. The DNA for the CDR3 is TGCGCCAGCAGCCCGGACAGGGCAGATGACGAGCAGTACTTC.

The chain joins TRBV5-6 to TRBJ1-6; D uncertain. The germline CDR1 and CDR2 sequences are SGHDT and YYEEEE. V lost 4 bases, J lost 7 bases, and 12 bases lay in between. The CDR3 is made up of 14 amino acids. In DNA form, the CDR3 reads TGTGCCAGCAGCCCATTACTCCCGAATTCACCCCTCCACTTT. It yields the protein CASSPLLPNSPLHF.

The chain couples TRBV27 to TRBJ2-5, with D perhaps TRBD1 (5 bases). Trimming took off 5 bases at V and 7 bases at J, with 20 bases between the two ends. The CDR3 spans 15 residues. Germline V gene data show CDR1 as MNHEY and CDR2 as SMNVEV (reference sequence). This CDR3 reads CASSPAQGVPWTQYF. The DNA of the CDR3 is TGTGCCAGCAGTCCAGCTCAGGGCGTACCGTGGACCCAGTACTTC.

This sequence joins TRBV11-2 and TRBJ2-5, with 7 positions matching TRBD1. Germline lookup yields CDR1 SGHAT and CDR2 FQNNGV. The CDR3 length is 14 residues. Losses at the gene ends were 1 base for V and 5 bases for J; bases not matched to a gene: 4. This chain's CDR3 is CASSLGQGKETQYF. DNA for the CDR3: TGTGCCAGCAGCTTAGGACAGGGCAAGGAGACCCAGTACTTC. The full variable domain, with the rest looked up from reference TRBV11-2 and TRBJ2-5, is EAGVAQSPRYKIIEKRQSVAFWCNPISGHATLYWYQQILGQGPKLLIQFQNNGVVDDSQLPKDRFSAERLKGVDSTLKIQPAKLEDSAVYLCASSLGQGKETQYFGPGTRLLVL.

In DNA, the CDR3 is TGTGCCAGCAGCCAGGCTCAGGGGGCTGGAGAAAAACTGTTTTTT. This translates into CASSQAQGAGEKLFF. The V gene is TRBV14, the J gene TRBJ1-4; 8 positions agree with TRBD1. V lost 3 bases, J lost 8 bases, and 8 bases stayed unmatched. Germline V gene lookup returns CDR1 SGHDN and CDR2 FVKESK. The CDR3 totals 15 residues.

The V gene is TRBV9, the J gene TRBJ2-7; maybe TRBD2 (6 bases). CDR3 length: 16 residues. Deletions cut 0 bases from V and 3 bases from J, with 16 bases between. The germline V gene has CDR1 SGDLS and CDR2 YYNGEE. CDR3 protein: CASSVAGTLSFYEQYF. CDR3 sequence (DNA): TGTGCCAGCAGCGTAGCCGGGACTCTTTCCTTCTACGAGCAGTACTTC.

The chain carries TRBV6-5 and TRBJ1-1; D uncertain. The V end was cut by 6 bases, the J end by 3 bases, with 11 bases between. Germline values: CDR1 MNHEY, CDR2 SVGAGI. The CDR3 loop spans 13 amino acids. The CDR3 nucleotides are TGTGCCAGCAGGAGGCACTGGGACACTGAAGCTTTCTTT. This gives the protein CASRRHWDTEAFF.

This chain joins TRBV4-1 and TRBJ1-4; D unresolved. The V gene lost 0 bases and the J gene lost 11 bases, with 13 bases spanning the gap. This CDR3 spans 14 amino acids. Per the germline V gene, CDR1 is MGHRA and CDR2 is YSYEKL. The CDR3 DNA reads TGCGCCAGCAGCCAAGAAGATTCCGAGGATAAACTGTTTTTT. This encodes CASSQEDSEDKLFF.

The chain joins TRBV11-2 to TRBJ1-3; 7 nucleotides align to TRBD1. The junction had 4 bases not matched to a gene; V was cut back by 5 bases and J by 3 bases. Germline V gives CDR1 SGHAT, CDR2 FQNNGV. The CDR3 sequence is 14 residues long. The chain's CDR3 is CASSLTGLGNTIYF. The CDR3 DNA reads TGTGCCAGCAGCCTGACAGGGCTTGGAAACACCATATATTTT.

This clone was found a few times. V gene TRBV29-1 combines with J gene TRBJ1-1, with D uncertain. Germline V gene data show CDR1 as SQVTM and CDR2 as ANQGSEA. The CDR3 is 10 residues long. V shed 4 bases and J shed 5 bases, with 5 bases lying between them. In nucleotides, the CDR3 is TGCAGCGTTGTGCGTACTGAAGCTTTCTTT. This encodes CSVVRTEAFF.

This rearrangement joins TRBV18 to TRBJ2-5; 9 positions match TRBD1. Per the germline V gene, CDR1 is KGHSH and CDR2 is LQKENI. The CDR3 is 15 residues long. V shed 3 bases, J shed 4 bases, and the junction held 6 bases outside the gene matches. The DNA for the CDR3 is TGTGCCAGCTCACCGAGAACAGGGGGCGGAGAGACCCAGTACTTC. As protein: CASSPRTGGGETQYF. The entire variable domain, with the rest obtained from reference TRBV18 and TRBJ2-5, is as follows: NAGVMQNPRHLVRRRGQEARLRCSPMKGHSHVYWYRQLPEEGLKFMVYLQKENIIDESGMPKERFSAEFPKEGPSILRIQQVVRGDSAAYFCASSPRTGGGETQYFGPGTRLLVL.

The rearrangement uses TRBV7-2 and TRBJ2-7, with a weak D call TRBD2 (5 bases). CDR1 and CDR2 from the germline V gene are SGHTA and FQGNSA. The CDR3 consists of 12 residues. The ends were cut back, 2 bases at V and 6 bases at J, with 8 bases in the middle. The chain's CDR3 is CASSLPSGEQYF. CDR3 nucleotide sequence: TGTGCCAGCAGCTTACCCAGCGGCGAGCAGTACTTC.

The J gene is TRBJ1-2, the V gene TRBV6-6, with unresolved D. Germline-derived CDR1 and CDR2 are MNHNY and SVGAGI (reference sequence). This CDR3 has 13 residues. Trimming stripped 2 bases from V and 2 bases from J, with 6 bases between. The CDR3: CASSYGENYGYTF. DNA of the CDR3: TGTGCCAGCAGTTACGGTGAGAACTATGGCTACACCTTC.

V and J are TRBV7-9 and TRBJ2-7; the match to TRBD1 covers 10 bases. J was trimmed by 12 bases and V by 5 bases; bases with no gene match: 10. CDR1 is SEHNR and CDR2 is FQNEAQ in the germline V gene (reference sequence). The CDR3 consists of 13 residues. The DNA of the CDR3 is TGTGCCAGCAGCCCCGGGACAGGGGAGAATAGGTACTTC. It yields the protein CASSPGTGENRYF.

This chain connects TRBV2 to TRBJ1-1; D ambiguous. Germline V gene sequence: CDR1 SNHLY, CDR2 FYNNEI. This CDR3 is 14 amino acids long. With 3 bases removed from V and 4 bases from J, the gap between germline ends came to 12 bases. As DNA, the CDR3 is TGTGCCAGCAGTGAGTTCAACAGAGCCACTGAAGCTTTCTTT. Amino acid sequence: CASSEFNRATEAFF.

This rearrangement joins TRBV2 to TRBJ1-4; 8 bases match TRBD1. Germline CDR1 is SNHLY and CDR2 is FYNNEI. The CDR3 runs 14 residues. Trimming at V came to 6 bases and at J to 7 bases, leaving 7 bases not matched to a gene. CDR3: CASRSDRGSEKLFF. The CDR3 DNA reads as TGTGCCAGCAGATCCGACAGGGGCAGTGAAAAACTGTTTTTT.

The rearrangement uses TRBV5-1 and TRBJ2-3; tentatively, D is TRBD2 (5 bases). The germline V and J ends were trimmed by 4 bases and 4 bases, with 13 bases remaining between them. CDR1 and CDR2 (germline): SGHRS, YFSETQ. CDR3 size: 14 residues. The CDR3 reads CASSPRVIADTQYF. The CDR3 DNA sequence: TGCGCCAGCAGCCCGCGGGTAATCGCAGATACGCAGTATTTT.

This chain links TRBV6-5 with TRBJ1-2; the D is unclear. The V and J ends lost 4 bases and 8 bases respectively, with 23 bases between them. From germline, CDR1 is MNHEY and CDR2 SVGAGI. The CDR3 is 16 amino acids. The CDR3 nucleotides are TGTGCCAGCAGTTCCTCTTCTCAAATCGGACCGGGGGGCTACACCTTC. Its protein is CASSSSSQIGPGGYTF.

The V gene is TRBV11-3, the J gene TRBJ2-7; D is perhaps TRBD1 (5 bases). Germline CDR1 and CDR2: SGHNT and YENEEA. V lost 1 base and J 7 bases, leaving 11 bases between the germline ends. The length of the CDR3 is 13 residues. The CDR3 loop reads CASSLGPGWEQYF. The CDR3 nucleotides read TGTGCCAGCAGCTTAGGGCCAGGGTGGGAGCAGTACTTC.

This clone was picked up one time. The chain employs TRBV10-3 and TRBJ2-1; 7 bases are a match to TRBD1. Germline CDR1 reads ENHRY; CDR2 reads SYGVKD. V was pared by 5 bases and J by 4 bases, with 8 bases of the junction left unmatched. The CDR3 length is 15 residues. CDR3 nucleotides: TGTGCCATCAGTCGACAGGGAGTAGATTACAATGAGCAGTTCTTC. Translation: CAISRQGVDYNEQFF.

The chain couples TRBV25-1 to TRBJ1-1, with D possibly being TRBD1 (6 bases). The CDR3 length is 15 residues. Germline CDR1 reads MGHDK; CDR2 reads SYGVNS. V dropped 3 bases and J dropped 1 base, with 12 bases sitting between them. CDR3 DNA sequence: TGTGCCAGCAGTGACAGGGGCTGGAGGAACACTGAAGCTTTCTTT. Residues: CASSDRGWRNTEAFF.

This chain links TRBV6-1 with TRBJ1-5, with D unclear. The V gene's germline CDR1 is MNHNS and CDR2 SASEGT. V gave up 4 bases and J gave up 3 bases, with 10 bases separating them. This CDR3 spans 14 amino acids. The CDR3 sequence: CASSVYSSNQPQHF. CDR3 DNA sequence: TGTGCCAGCAGTGTATACAGCTCCAATCAGCCCCAGCATTTT.

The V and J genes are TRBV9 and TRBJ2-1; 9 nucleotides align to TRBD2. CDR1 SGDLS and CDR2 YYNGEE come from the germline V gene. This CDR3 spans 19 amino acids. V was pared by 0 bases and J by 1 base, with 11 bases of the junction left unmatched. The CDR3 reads CASSVAYDPSGISYNEQFF. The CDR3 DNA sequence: TGTGCCAGCAGCGTAGCTTATGACCCTAGCGGGATTTCCTACAATGAGCAGTTCTTC. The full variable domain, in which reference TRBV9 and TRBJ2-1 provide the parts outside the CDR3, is DSGVTQTPKHLITATGQRVTLRCSPRSGDLSVYWYQQSLDQGLQFLIQYYNGEERAKGNILERFSAQQFPDLHSELNLSSLELGDSALYFCASSVAYDPSGISYNEQFFGPGTRLTVL.